This passage covers 10 T cell receptor beta chains from one sample sequenced in a study of T cells in localized non-small cell lung cancer. Data came from immunoSEQ multiplex PCR; TCRdb stores just in-frame clones and leaves some out. This sample has 9,700 or so clones, with roughly 45% found just once. The sequences come from lymph node tissue, collected before any cancer treatment. The source is a woman aged 40-70 years with stage I lung adenocarcinoma.

The rearrangement joins TRBV29-1 to TRBJ1-4, with D perhaps TRBD1 (5 bases). The germline V gene encodes CDR1 SQVTM and CDR2 ANQGSEA. This CDR3 is built from 16 residues. V was clipped by 3 bases and J by 5 bases, with 19 bases between them. The CDR3 bases are TGCAGCGTTGAGTTGCCTGACCCGGGGGAAAATGAAAAACTGTTTTTT. Amino acid sequence: CSVELPDPGENEKLFF.

This chain uses TRBV12-5 with TRBJ1-2; D is uncertain. The CDR3 covers 14 residues. The germline V gene encodes CDR1 LGHNT and CDR2 FRNRAP. V lost 3 bases and J lost 5, with 13 bases in between. DNA of the CDR3: TGTGCTAGTGGTTTAAAACTGGGAGTTTATGGCTACACCTTC. Its protein product is CASGLKLGVYGYTF. Based on the CDR3 plus reference TRBV12-5 and TRBJ1-2, the full variable domain is DARVTQTPRHKVTEMGQEVTMRCQPILGHNTVFWYRQTMMQGLELLAYFRNRAPLDDSGMPKDRFSAEMPDATLATLKIQPSEPRDSAVYFCASGLKLGVYGYTFGSGTRLTVV.

The CDR3 DNA sequence: TGTGCCAGCAGGAGCCGGCCAGGGGATGAAAAACTGTTTTTT. This gives the protein CASRSRPGDEKLFF. The V and J genes are TRBV6-8 and TRBJ1-4, with D maybe TRBD1 (6 bases). Trimming took off 6 bases at V and 6 bases at J, with 14 bases between the two ends. CDR3 length: 14 amino acids. Germline lookup yields CDR1 MNHGY and CDR2 SAAAGT.

In this sample, this clone turned up a few times. The chain joins TRBV9 to TRBJ2-7, with D perhaps TRBD2 (5 bases). This CDR3 has 15 amino acids. In germline, CDR1 is SGDLS, CDR2 YYNGEE. V lost 5 bases, J lost 0 bases, and 15 bases lay in between. CDR3 loop: CASSERGQSSYEQYF. CDR3 coding DNA: TGTGCCAGCAGTGAACGGGGTCAAAGCTCCTACGAGCAGTACTTC. The full variable domain, completed using reference TRBV9 and TRBJ2-7, is DSGVTQTPKHLITATGQRVTLRCSPRSGDLSVYWYQQSLDQGLQFLIQYYNGEERAKGNILERFSAQQFPDLHSELNLSSLELGDSALYFCASSERGQSSYEQYFGPGTRLTVT.

The chain employs TRBV29-1 and TRBJ1-2, with D unresolved. The V and J ends lost 7 bases and 6 bases respectively, with 24 bases between them. Germline CDR1 SQVTM, CDR2 ANQGSEA. The CDR3 spans 15 residues. In DNA form, the CDR3 reads TGCAGCGGTGAGATTCTGGACCCGGTGCCAAATGGCTACACCTTC. Translated: CSGEILDPVPNGYTF.

The rearrangement uses TRBV9 and TRBJ2-1, with TRBD2 matching 9 bases. Trimming at V came to 0 bases and at J to 8 bases, leaving 9 bases not matched to a gene. There are 16 residues in the CDR3. The germline gives CDR1 SGDLS, CDR2 YYNGEE. Here the CDR3 reads CASSVVERGAGYEQFF. CDR3 nucleotide sequence: TGTGCCAGCAGCGTAGTTGAGCGGGGGGCTGGCTATGAGCAGTTCTTC.

This clone was picked up a small number of times. This chain connects TRBV6-8 to TRBJ2-2, with D possibly TRBD2 on 6 matching bases. The V end lost 4 bases, the J end lost 5 bases, and 11 bases lay between the germline ends. This CDR3 is built from 14 residues. Germline CDR1 MNHGY, CDR2 SAAAGT. In DNA, the CDR3 is TGTGCCAGCAGTTTTCGGGGGAGGACCGGGGAGCTGTTTTTT. This gives the protein CASSFRGRTGELFF.

The chain employs TRBV29-1 and TRBJ1-2; TRBD1 matches at 7 bases. V shed 6 bases, J shed 3 bases, and the junction held 10 bases outside the gene matches. Germline values: CDR1 SQVTM, CDR2 ANQGSEA. The CDR3 totals 14 residues. The CDR3 DNA follows: TGCAGCGTCAAGGACAGGCGGCGGGACTATGGCTACACCTTC. It specifies CSVKDRRRDYGYTF. Filled out from reference TRBV29-1 and TRBJ1-2, the complete variable domain reads SAVISQKPSRDICQRGTSLTIQCQVDSQVTMMFWYRQQPGQSLTLIATANQGSEATYESGFVIDKFPISRPNLTFSTLTVSNMSPEDSSIYLCSVKDRRRDYGYTFGSGTRLTVV.

The chain carries TRBV30 and TRBJ2-7; TRBD2 matches at 10 bases. This CDR3 spans 15 amino acids. The germline V gene has CDR1 GTSNPN and CDR2 SVGIG (reference sequence). V trimming: 1 base; J trimming: 6 bases; junction bases outside the gene matches: 9. In DNA form, the CDR3 reads TGTGCCTGGAGTGGTGGGCTAGCGGGAGCCTCCGAGCAGTACTTC. Its protein is CAWSGGLAGASEQYF.

This clone was observed a handful of times. This sequence joins TRBV7-6 and TRBJ1-3; D unresolved. With 4 bases removed from V and 0 bases from J, the gap between germline ends came to 7 bases. Germline CDR1 and CDR2: SGHVS and FNYEAQ. The CDR3 runs to 14 residues. The CDR3 DNA reads TGTGCCAGCAGCTACAAACTCTCTGGAAACACCATATATTTT. It is translated as CASSYKLSGNTIYF.